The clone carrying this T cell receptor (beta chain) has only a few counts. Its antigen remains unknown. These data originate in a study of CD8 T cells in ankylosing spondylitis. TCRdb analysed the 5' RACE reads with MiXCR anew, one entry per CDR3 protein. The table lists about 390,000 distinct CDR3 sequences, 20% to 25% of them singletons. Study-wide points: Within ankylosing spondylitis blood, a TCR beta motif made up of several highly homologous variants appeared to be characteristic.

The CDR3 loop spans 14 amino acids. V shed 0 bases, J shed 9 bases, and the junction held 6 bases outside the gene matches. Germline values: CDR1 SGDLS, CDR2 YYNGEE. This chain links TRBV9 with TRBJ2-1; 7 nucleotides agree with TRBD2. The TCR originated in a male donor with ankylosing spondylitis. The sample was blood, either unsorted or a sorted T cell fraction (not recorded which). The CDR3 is CASSVGAPGGEQFF. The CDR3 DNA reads TGTGCCAGCAGCGTAGGCGCGCCGGGGGGTGAGCAGTTCTTC.